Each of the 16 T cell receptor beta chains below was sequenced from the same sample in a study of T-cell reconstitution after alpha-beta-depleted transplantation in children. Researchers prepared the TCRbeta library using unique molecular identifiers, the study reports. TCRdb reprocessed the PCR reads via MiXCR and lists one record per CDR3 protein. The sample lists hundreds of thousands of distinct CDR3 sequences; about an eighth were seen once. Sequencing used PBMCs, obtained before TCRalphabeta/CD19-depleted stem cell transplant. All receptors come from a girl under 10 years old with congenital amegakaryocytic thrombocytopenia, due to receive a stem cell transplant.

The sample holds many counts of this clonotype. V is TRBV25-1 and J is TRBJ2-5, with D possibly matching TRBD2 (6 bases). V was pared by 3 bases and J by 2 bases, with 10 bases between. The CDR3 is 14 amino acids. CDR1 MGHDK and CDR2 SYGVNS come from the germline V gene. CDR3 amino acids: CASSDRDWQETQYF. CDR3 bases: TGTGCCAGCAGTGACCGGGACTGGCAAGAGACCCAGTACTTC.

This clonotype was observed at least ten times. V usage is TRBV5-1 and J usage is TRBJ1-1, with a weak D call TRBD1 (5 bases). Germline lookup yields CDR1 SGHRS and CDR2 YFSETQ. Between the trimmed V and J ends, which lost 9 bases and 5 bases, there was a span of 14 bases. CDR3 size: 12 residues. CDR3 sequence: CATLDSPTEAFF. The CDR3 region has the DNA TGCGCCACTCTAGACAGCCCAACTGAAGCTTTCTTT.

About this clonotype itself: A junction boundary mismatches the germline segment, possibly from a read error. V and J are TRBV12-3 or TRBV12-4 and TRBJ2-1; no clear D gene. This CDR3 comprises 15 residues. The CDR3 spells CASSLAGEGYIEQFF. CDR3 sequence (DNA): TGTGCCAGCAGTTTAGCGGGTGAAGGCTACATTGAGCAGTTCTTC.

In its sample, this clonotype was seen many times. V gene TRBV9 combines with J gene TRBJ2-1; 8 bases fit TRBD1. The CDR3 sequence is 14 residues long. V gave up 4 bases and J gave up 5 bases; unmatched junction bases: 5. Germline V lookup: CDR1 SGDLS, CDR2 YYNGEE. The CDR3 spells CASSPTGGNNEQFF. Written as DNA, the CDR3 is TGTGCCAGCAGCCCTACAGGGGGAAACAATGAGCAGTTCTTC.

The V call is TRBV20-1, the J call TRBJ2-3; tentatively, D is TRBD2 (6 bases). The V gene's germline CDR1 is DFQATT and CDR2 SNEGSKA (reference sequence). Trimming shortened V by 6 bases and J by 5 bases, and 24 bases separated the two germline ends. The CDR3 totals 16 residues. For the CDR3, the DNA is TGCAGTGCCTCGGGACTCCCAGCTGCCCGGGGAGATACGCAGTATTTT. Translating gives CSASGLPAARGDTQYF.

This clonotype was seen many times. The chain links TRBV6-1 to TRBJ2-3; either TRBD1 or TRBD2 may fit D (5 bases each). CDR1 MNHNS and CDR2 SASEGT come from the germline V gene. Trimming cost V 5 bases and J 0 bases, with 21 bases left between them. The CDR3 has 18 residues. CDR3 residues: CASSPLLGVGRSTDTQYF. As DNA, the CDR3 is TGTGCCAGCAGTCCCCTACTGGGGGTCGGGCGGAGCACAGATACGCAGTATTTT.

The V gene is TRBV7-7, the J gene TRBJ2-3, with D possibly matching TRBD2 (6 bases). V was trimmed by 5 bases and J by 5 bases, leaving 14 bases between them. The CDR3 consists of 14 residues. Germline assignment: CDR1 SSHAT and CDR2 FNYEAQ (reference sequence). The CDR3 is CASSPGTDGDTQYF. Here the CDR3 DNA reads TGTGCCAGCAGCCCCGGGACTGACGGAGATACGCAGTATTTT.

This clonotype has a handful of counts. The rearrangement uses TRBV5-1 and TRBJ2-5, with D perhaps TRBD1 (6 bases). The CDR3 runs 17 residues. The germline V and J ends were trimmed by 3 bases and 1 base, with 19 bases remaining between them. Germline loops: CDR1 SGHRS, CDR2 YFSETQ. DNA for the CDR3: TGCGCCAGCAGCTGGAACCGGGACAAATTAGTCCAAGAGACCCAGTACTTC. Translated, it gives CASSWNRDKLVQETQYF.

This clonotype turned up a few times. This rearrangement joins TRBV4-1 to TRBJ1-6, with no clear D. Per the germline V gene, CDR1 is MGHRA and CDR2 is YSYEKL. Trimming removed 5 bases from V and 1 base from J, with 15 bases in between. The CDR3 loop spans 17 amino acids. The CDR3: CASSADGWDSYNSPLHF. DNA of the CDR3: TGCGCCAGCAGCGCAGACGGGTGGGATTCCTATAATTCACCCCTCCACTTT.

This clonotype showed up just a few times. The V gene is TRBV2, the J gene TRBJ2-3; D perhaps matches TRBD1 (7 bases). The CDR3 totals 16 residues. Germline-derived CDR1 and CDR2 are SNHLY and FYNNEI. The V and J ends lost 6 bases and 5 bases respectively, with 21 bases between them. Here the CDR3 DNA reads TGTGCCAGCAGCATGTACAGGGGAGGTTCGGGAGATACGCAGTATTTT. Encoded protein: CASSMYRGGSGDTQYF.

The CDR3, as DNA: TGTGCCAGCAGCCCCCCGGCGGGGAATACAGATACGCAGTATTTT. It is translated as CASSPPAGNTDTQYF. The V call is TRBV28, the J call TRBJ2-3, with D possibly matching TRBD2 (6 bases). The CDR3 totals 15 residues. V gave up 6 bases and J gave up 3 bases, with 16 bases separating them. Germline-derived CDR1 and CDR2 are MDHEN and SYDVKM.

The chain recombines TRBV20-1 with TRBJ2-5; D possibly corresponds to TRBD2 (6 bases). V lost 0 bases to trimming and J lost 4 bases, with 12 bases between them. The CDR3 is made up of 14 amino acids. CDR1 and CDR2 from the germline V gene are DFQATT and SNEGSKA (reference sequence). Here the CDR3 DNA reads TGCAGTGCTAGAGATGGGGGGAATGGAGAGACCCAGTACTTC. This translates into CSARDGGNGETQYF.

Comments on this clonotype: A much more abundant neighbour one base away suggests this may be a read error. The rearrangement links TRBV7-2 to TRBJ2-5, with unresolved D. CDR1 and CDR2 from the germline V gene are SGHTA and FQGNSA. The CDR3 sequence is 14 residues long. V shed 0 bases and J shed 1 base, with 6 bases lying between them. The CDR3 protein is CASSLAILQETQYF. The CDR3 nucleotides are TGTGCCAGCAGCTTAGCGATACTCCAAGAGACCCAGTACTTC.

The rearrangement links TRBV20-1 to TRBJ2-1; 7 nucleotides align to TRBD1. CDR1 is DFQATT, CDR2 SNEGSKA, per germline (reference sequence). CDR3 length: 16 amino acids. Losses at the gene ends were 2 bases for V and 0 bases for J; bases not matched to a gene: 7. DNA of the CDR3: TGCAGTGCTAGACCGACAGGGCCCTCCTCCTACAATGAGCAGTTCTTC. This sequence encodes CSARPTGPSSYNEQFF.

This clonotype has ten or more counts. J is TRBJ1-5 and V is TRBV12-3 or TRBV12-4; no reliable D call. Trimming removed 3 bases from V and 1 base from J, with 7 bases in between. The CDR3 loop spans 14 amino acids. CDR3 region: CASSFLGSNQPQHF. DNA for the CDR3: TGTGCCAGCAGTTTCTTGGGGAGCAATCAGCCCCAGCATTTT.

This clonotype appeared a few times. CDR3 sequence: CASSSAQTGAGGYTF. The CDR3 nucleotides read TGCGCCAGCAGCTCAGCACAGACAGGGGCAGGTGGCTACACCTTC. The chain combines TRBV5-1 with TRBJ1-2, with 8 bases lining up with TRBD1. V shed 3 bases and J 7 bases; nucleotides not matched to a gene: 11. The germline CDR1 and CDR2 sequences are SGHRS and YFSETQ. The CDR3 totals 15 residues.